This T cell receptor beta chain is from a study of cytomegalovirus exposure and HLA in healthy donors. Study-level findings and limits: The authors enumerated some 170 TCR beta chains as linked to cytomegalovirus. The authors later found HLA-associated TCR beta chains more clonally expanded than equally common others. Through in vitro validation, three CMV-associated chains were shown to be specific for CMV antigens.

Use of 60 Vbeta and 13 Jbeta primers characterized the PCR. Profiling relied on immunoSEQ multiplex PCR, and the TCRdb table lists in-frame clones only, not all of them. Of 90,000 to 140,000 clones listed, more than 70% are singletons. The donors comprised healthy bone marrow donors. The germline CDR1 and CDR2 sequences are LNHDA and SQIVND (reference sequence). With V trimmed by 1 base and J by 0 bases, 1 base remained unmatched. The CDR3 sequence is 15 residues long. Details on this clone: Its specificity is unknown.

This clonotype was sampled from a man aged 25 to 45 in good health and CMV-seronegative. This chain connects TRBV19 to TRBJ2-3; TRBD2 aligns across 7 bases. The sample comprised PBMCs. The CDR3 loop is CASSIGGGSTDTQYF. The CDR3 DNA follows: TGTGCCAGTAGTATAGGGGGGGGGAGCACAGATACGCAGTATTTT.